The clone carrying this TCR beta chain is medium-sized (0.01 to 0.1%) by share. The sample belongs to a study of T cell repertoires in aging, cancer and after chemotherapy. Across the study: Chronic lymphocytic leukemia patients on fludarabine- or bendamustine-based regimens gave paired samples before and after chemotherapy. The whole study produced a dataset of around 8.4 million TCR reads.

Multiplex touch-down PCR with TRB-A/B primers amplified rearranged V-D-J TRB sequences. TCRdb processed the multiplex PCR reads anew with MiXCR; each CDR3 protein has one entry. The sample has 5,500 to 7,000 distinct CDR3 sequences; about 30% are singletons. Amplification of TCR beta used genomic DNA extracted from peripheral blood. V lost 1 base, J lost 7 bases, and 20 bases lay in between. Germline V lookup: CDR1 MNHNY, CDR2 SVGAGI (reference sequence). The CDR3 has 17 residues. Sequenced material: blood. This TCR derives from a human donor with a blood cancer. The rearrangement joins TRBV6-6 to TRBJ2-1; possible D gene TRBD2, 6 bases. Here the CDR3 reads CASSYFSAGSFGNEQFF. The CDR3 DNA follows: TGTGCCAGCAGTTACTTCTCTGCCGGGAGCTTCGGGAATGAGCAGTTCTTC.